A selection of T cell receptor beta chains follows, all from one sample in a study of blood T cell repertoires in COVID-19. Only in-frame clones appear in the TCRdb table, and some are missing; sequencing was by immunoSEQ multiplex PCR. The table includes tens of thousands of clones, approximately 85% detected once. The sample taken for sequencing was peripheral blood. The receptors were gathered from a human donor in a cohort sampled during active COVID-19. CDR3s include the opening cysteine and the closing phenylalanine or tryptophan. The D gene is left open where the match is weak.

TRBV7-9	TRBD1	TRBJ1-5	CASSLAGQGLSQHF
TRBV18	TRBD1	TRBJ1-5	CASSLQGQGMEPQHF
TRBV12-5	TRBD2	TRBJ2-7	CASGLDLAGVSYEQYF
TRBV15	TRBD1	TRBJ1-1	CATSRGTGQGASNTEAFF
TRBV7-6	-	TRBJ1-3	CASSPFASSGNTIYF
TRBV27	TRBD1	TRBJ1-2	CASSLWTGGGGYTF
TRBV6-5	-	TRBJ1-2	CASSSTHNYGYTF
TRBV24-1	-	TRBJ2-1	CATSDPPTPGQFF
TRBV6-6	-	TRBJ1-2	CAVREGGVHGYTF
TRBV7-8	-	TRBJ2-7	CASSPGSGEQYF
TRBV19	TRBD1	TRBJ2-7	CASSGRTGPIAYEQYF
TRBV12-5	TRBD2	TRBJ2-7	CASGIAGAYEQYF
TRBV6-5	TRBD2	TRBJ2-5	CASSYEGLAGVETQYF
TRBV5-4	TRBD2	TRBJ2-7	CASSLGAGGPGEQYF
TRBV23-1	TRBD1	TRBJ2-7	CASSHPGTGYSYEQYF
TRBV29-1	TRBD1	TRBJ2-5	CSASGGGGQETQYF